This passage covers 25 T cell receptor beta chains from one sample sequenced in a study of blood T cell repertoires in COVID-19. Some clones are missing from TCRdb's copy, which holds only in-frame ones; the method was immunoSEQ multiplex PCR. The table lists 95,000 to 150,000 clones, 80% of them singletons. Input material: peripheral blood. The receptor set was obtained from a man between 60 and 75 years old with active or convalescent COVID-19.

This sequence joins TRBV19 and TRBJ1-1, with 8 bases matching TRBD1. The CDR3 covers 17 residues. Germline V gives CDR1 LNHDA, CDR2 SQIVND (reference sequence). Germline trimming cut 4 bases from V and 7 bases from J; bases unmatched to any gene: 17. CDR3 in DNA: TGTGCCAGTAGTACACAAATGGGACAGGCCACGAGCATTGAAGCTTTCTTT. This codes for CASSTQMGQATSIEAFF.

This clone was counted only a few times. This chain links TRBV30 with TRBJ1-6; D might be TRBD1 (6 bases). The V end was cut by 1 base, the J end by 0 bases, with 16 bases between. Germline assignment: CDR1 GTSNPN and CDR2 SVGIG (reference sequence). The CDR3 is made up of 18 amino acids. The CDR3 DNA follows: TGTGCCTGGAGTGCCCAGGGGTGGCCCTCCTCCTATAATTCACCCCTCCACTTT. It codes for CAWSAQGWPSSYNSPLHF.

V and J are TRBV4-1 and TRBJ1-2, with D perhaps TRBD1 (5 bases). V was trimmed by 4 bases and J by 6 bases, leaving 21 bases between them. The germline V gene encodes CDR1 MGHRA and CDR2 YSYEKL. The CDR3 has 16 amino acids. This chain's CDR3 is CASSPRSGPQTHGYTF. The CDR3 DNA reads TGCGCCAGCAGCCCTCGGTCAGGGCCACAGACTCATGGCTACACCTTC.

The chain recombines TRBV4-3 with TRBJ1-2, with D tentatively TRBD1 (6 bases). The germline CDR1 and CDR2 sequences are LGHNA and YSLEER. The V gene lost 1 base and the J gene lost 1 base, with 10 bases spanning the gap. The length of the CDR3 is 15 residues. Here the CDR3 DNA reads TGCGCCAGCAGCCAAGCGGACAGATATAACTATGGCTACACCTTC. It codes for CASSQADRYNYGYTF.

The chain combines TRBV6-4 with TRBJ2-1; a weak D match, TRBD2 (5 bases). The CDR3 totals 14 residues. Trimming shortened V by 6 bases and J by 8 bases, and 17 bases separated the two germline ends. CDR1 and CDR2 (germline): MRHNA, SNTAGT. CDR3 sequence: CASSQTNLGDEQFF. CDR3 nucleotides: TGTGCCAGCAGCCAGACTAACCTTGGTGATGAGCAGTTCTTC.

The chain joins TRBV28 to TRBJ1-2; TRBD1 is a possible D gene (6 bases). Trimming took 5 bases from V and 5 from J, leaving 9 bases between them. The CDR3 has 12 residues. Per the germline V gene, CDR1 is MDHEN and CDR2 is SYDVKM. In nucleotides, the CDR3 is TGTGCCAGCAGTCCACAGGGATATGGCTACACCTTC. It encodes CASSPQGYGYTF.

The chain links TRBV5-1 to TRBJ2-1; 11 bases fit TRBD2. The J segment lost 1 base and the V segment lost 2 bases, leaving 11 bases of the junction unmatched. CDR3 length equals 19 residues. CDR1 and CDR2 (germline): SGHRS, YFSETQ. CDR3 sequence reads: CASSFLGTSGGSSYNEQFF. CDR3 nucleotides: TGCGCCAGCAGCTTTCTCGGGACTAGCGGAGGGAGTTCCTACAATGAGCAGTTCTTC.

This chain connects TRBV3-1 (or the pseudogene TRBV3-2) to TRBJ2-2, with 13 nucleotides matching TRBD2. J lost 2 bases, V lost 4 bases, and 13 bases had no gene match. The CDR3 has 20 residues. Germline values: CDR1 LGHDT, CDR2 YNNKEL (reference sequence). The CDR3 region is CASSLGTSGNKPPNTGELFF. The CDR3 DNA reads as TGTGCCAGCAGCCTCGGGACTAGCGGGAACAAACCCCCAAACACCGGGGAGCTGTTTTTT.

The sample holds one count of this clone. CDR3 sequence: CASSFQAVQETQYF. CDR3 DNA: TGTGCCAGCAGCTTTCAAGCGGTCCAAGAGACCCAGTACTTC. V and J are TRBV3-1 (or the pseudogene TRBV3-2) and TRBJ2-5; a weak D match, TRBD2 (5 bases). V was cut by 5 bases and J by 1 base, with 11 bases left in between. Looked up from germline, CDR1 is LGHDT and CDR2 is YNNKEL (reference sequence). This CDR3 is built from 14 residues.

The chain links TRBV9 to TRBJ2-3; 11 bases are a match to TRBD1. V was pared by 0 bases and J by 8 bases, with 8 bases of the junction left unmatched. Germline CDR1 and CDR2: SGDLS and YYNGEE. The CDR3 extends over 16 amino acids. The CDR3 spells CASSVDFGTGGGTQYF. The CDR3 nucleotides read TGTGCCAGCAGCGTAGACTTTGGGACAGGGGGTGGTACGCAGTATTTT.

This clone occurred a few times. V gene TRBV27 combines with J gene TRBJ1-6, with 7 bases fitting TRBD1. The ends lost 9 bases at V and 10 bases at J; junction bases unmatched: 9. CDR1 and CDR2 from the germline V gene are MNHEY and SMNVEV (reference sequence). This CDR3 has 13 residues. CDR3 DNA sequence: TGTGCCAGTAGGGGGCGAGTCGGATCACCCCTCCACTTT. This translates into CASRGRVGSPLHF.

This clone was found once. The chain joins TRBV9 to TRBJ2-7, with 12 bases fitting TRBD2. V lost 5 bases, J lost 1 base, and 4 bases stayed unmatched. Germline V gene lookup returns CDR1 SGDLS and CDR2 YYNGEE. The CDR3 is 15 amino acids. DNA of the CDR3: TGTGCCAGCAGTCCGGGACTAGCGGGTTCCTACGAGCAGTACTTC. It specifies CASSPGLAGSYEQYF.

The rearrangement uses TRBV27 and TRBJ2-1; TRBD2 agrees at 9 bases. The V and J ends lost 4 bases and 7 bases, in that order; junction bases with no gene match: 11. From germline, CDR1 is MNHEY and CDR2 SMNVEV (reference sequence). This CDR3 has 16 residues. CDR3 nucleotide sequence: TGTGCCAGCAGTTCGGCGGGACTAGCTCCTACGAATGAGCAGTTCTTC. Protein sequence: CASSSAGLAPTNEQFF.

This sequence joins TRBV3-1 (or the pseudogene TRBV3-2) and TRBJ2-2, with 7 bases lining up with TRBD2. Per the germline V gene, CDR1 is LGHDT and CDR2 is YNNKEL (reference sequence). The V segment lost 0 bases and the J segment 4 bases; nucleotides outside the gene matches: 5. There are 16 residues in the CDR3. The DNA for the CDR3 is TGTGCCAGCAGCCAAGATTTCGCGGGAGCCACCGGGGAGCTGTTTTTT. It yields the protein CASSQDFAGATGELFF.

The CDR3 sequence: CASSLSGVSTDTQYF. The CDR3 coding sequence is TGTGCCAGCAGCCTGTCCGGGGTTAGCACAGATACGCAGTATTTT. The rearrangement uses TRBV7-2 and TRBJ2-3; D might be TRBD2 (5 bases). V lost 5 bases to trimming and J lost 0 bases, with 12 bases between them. The CDR3 is made up of 15 amino acids. Germline lookup yields CDR1 SGHTA and CDR2 FQGNSA.

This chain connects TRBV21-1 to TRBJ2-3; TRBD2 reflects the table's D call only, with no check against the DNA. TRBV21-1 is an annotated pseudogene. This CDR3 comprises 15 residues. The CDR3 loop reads CASSKSSGNTDTQYF. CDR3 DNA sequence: TGTGCCAGCAGCAAGTCTAGCGGGAACACAGATACGCAGTATTTT.

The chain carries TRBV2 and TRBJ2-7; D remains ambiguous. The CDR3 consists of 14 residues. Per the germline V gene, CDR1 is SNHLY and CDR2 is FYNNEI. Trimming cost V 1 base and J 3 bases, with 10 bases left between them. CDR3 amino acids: CASSEVGRIYEQYF. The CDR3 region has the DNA TGTGCCAGCAGTGAAGTTGGTAGAATCTACGAGCAGTACTTC.

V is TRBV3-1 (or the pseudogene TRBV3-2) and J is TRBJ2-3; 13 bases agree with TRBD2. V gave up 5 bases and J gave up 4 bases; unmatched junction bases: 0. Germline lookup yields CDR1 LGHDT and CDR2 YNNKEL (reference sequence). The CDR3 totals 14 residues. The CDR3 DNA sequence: TGTGCCAGCAGCGGACTAGCGGGAGCAGATACGCAGTATTTT. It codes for CASSGLAGADTQYF.

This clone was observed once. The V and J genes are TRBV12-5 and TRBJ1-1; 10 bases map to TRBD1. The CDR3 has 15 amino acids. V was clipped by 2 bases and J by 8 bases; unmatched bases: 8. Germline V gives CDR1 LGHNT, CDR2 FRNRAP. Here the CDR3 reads CASGLNPVTGGEAFF. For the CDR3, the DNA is TGTGCTAGTGGTTTGAATCCGGTGACAGGGGGCGAAGCTTTCTTT.

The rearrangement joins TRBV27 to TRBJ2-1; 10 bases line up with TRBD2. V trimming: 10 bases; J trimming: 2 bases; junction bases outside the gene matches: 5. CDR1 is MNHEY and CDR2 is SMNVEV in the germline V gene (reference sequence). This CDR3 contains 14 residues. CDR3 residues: CATKGTSAYNEQFF. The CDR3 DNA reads TGTGCCACGAAAGGGACTAGCGCCTACAATGAGCAGTTCTTC.

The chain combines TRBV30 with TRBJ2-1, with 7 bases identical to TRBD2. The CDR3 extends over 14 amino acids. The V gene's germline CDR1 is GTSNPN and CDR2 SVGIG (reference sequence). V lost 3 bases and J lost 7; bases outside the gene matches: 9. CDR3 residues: CAWSPGLPLNEQFF. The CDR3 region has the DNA TGTGCCTGGAGCCCGGGACTACCCCTGAATGAGCAGTTCTTC.

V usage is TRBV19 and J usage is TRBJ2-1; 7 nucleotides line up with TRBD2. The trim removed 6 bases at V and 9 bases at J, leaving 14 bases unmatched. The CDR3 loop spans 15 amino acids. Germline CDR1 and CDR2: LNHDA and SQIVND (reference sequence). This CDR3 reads CASSLTAGEYSEQFF. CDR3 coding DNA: TGTGCCAGTAGCTTGACTGCGGGAGAATATAGTGAGCAGTTCTTC.

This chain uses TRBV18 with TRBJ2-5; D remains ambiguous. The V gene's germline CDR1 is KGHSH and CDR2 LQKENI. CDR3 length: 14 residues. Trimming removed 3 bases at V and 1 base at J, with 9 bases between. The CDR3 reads CASSPPMSQETQYF. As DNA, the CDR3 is TGTGCCAGCTCACCCCCCATGTCCCAAGAGACCCAGTACTTC.

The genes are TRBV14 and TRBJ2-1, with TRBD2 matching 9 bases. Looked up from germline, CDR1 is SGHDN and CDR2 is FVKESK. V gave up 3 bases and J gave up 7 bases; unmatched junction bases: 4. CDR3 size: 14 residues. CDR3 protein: CASSQTSGANEQFF. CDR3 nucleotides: TGTGCCAGCAGCCAGACTAGCGGAGCGAATGAGCAGTTCTTC. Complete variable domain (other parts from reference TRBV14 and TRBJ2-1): EAGVTQFPSHSVIEKGQTVTLRCDPISGHDNLYWYRRVMGKEIKFLLHFVKESKQDESGMPNNRFLAERTGGTYSTLKVQPAELEDSGVYFCASSQTSGANEQFFGPGTRLTVL.

The CDR3 coding sequence is TGTGCCAGCAGCGTAAGCGGGGGTACTTACAATGAGCAGTTCTTC. Encoded protein: CASSVSGGTYNEQFF. The J gene is TRBJ2-1, the V gene TRBV9, with 8 bases matching TRBD2. CDR1 SGDLS and CDR2 YYNGEE come from the germline V gene. V trimming: 1 base; J trimming: 4 bases; junction bases outside the gene matches: 4. The CDR3 has 15 residues.